These 4 T cell receptor beta chains were sequenced from one sample in a study of control samples from healthy donors and cancer patients. Sequencing used immunoSEQ multiplex PCR; TCRdb keeps in-frame clones, though not all of them. The table has around 50,000 clones, 80% to 90% seen once; the top ten hold around 2.8%. The sample was PBMCs. These receptors all stem from a woman in her forties or fifties with lung cancer.

The J gene is TRBJ1-2, the V gene TRBV6-2 or TRBV6-3, with unresolved D. Germline CDR1 is MNHEY and CDR2 is SVGEGT. CDR3 length: 14 amino acids. Deletions cut 4 bases from V and 5 bases from J, with 14 bases between. As DNA, the CDR3 is TGTGCCAGCAGTTCTGCGGTGGGGAGGTATGGCTACACCTTC. Translated, it gives CASSSAVGRYGYTF.

V usage is TRBV7-2 and J usage is TRBJ2-1; D gene ambiguous. Germline V gene data show CDR1 as SGHTA and CDR2 as FQGNSA. The CDR3 is 13 residues long. V gave up 0 bases and J gave up 9 bases, with 9 bases separating them. The chain's CDR3 is CASSLALVSEQFF. CDR3 nucleotides: TGTGCCAGCAGCTTAGCCTTAGTAAGTGAGCAGTTCTTC.

The chain has TRBV6-5 and TRBJ2-7, with D perhaps matching TRBD1 (5 bases). Germline V lookup: CDR1 MNHEY, CDR2 SVGAGI. Trimming removed 5 bases from V and 3 bases from J, with 11 bases in between. The CDR3 totals 13 residues. The CDR3 reads CASSPREDYEQYF. For the CDR3, the DNA is TGTGCCAGCAGTCCCAGGGAAGACTACGAGCAGTACTTC.

This clone was recorded once. This rearrangement joins TRBV21-1 to TRBJ1-1; the table's D call of TRBD1 was not tested on the DNA. TRBV21-1 is a pseudogene locus. The CDR3 has 11 residues. The CDR3 DNA reads as TGTGCCAGCAGGGGACAGCCTCAAGCTTTCTTT. Translation: CASRGQPQAFF.